The clone carrying this T cell receptor beta chain was recorded at least ten times. The antigen is undetermined. This record comes from a study of T-cell reconstitution after alpha-beta-depleted transplantation in children. Study results and limitations: T cells produced anew were the main source of T-cell counts and diversity one year after transplant. Alpha-beta T cells about two months after transplant reportedly derived from several hundred expanded graft clones.

This CDR3 spans 15 amino acids. The germline V gene has CDR1 LNHDA and CDR2 SQIVND (reference sequence). The V end was cut by 1 base, the J end by 5 bases, with 11 bases between. Unique molecular identifiers were incorporated when the TCRbeta library was constructed. TCRdb re-called the PCR reads through MiXCR, storing one row per CDR3 protein. The profile shows tens of thousands of distinct CDR3 sequences, 4.9% of them singletons. The chain is built from TRBV19 and TRBJ1-4; maybe TRBD1 (5 bases). This receptor was obtained from a boy in the first two years of life who had a stem cell transplant for acute myeloid leukemia, so the T cells may come from the graft donor. This specimen consisted of PBMCs, mostly from graft donor cells, obtained 180 days after TCRalphabeta/CD19-depleted stem cell transplant. CDR3: CASSIAGQKNEKLFF. CDR3 bases: TGTGCCAGTAGTATAGCGGGGCAGAAAAATGAAAAACTGTTTTTT. Using reference TRBV19 and TRBJ1-4 for the parts outside the CDR3, the full variable domain is DGGITQSPKYLFRKEGQNVTLSCEQNLNHDAMYWYRQDPGQGLRLIYYSQIVNDFQKGDIAEGYSVSREKKESFPLTVTSAQKNPTAFYLCASSIAGQKNEKLFFGSGTQLSVL.